This T cell receptor (beta chain) comes out of a study of CD8+ T cells in alopecia areata. Overall study results and limits: Lesional scalp, notably in alopecia totalis/universalis, had clonality above that of normal scalp. Scalp and blood samples kept many expanded lesional clones throughout tofacitinib. Any link of baseline CD8+ expansion to response, resting on one nonresponder, remains uncertain.

RNA, once extracted, was reverse transcribed into cDNA for use as the sequencing template. Clones were sequenced by immunoSEQ multiplex PCR, and TCRdb holds only the in-frame ones, with some missing. This sample has 110,000 or so clones, with 58% found just once. Trimming stripped 8 bases from V and 4 bases from J, with 11 bases between. The CDR3 is made up of 13 amino acids. Germline CDR1 reads MNHEY; CDR2 reads SMNVEV (reference sequence). Turning to this clone: The target antigen is unknown.

As for treatment: oral pan-JAK inhibitor, 5-10 mg twice daily. J is TRBJ2-2 and V is TRBV27; D gene unclear. Here the sequenced sample was CD8+ T cells sorted from blood, taken at week 4, from a patient treated with tofacitinib. This sequence originates from a human donor with alopecia areata. The DNA for the CDR3 is TGTGCCAGCGGCGATAGGGCCACCGGGGAGCTGTTTTTT. The encoded protein is CASGDRATGELFF.